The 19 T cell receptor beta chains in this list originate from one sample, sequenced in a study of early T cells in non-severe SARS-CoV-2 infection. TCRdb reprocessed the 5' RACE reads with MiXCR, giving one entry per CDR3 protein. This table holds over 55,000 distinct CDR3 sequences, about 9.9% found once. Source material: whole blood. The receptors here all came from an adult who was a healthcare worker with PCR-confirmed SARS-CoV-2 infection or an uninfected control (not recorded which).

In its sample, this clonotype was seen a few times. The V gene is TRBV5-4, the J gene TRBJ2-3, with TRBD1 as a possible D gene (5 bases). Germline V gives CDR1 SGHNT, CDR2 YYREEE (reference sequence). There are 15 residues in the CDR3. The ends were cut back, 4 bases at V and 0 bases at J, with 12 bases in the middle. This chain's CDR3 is CASSQDSLSTDTQYF. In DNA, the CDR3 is TGTGCCAGCAGCCAAGACAGCCTCAGCACAGATACGCAGTATTTT.

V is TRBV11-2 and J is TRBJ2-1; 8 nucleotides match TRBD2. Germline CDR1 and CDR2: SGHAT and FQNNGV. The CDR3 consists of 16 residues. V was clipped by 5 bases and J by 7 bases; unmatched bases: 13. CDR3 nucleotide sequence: TGTGCCAGCAGCGTCAGAAGTAGCGGGGTCCGGAATGAGCAGTTCTTC. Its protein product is CASSVRSSGVRNEQFF. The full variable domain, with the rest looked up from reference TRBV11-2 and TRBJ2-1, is EAGVAQSPRYKIIEKRQSVAFWCNPISGHATLYWYQQILGQGPKLLIQFQNNGVVDDSQLPKDRFSAERLKGVDSTLKIQPAKLEDSAVYLCASSVRSSGVRNEQFFGPGTRLTVL.

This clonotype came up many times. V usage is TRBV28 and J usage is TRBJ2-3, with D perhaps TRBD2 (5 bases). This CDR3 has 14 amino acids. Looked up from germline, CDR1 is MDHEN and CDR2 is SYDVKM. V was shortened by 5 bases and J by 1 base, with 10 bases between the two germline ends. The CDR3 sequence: CASSMAGGTDTQYF. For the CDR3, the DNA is TGTGCCAGCAGTATGGCGGGTGGCACAGATACGCAGTATTTT.

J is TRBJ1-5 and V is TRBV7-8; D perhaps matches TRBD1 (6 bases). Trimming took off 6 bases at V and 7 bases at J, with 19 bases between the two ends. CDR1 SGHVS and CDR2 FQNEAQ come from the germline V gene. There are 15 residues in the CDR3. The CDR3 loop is CASSHWGGLWQPQHF. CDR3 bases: TGTGCCAGCAGTCATTGGGGGGGGCTGTGGCAGCCCCAGCATTTT.

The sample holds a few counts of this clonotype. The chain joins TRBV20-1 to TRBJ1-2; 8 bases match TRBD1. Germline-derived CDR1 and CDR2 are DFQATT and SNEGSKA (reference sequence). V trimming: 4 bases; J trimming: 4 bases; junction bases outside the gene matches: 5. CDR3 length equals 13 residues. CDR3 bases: TGCAGTGCTAAGACAGGGGAAGGCTATGGCTACACCTTC. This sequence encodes CSAKTGEGYGYTF.

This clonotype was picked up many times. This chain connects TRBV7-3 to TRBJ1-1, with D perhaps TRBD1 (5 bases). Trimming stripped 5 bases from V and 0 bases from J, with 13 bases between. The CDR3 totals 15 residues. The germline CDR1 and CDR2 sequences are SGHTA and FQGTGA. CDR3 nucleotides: TGTGCCAGCAGCCTCCAGGGTGGCATGAACACTGAAGCTTTCTTT. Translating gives CASSLQGGMNTEAFF.

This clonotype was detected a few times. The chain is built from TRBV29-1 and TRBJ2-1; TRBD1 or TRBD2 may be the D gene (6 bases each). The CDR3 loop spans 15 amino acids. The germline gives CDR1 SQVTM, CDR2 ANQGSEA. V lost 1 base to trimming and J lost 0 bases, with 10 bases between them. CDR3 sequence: CSVEGGGPSYNEQFF. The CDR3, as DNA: TGCAGCGTTGAAGGAGGGGGGCCCTCCTACAATGAGCAGTTCTTC.

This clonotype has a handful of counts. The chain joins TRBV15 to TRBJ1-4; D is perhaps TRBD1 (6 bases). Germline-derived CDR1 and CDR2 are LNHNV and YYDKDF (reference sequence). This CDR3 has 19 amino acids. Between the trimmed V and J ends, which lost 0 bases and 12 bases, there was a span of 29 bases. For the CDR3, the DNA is TGTGCCACCAGCAGAGATACGGCAGGGGCCGGTCTTGTGAAGTTGGAACTGTTTTTT. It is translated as CATSRDTAGAGLVKLELFF. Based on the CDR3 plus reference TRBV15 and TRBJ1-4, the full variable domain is DAMVIQNPRYQVTQFGKPVTLSCSQTLNHNVMYWYQQKSSQAPKLLFHYYDKDFNNEADTPDNFQSRRPNTSFCFLDIRSPGLGDTAMYLCATSRDTAGAGLVKLELFFGSGTQLSVL.

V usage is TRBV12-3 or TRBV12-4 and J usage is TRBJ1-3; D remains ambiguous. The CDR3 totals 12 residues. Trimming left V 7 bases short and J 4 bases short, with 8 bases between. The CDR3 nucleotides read TGTGCCAGCACGTCTTTGGGAAACACCATATATTTT. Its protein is CASTSLGNTIYF.

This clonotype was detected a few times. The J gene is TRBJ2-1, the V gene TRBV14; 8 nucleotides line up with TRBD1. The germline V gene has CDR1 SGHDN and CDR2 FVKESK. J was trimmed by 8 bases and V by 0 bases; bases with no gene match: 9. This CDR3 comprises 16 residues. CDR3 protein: CASSQDQGARMDEQFF. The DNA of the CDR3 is TGTGCCAGCAGCCAAGACCAGGGGGCGCGTATGGATGAGCAGTTCTTC.

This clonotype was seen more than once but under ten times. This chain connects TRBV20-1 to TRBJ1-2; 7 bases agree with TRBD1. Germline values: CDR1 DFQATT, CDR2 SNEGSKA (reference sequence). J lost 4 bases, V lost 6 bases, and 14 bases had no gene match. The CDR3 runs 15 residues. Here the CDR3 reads CSARGRQGSSYGYTF. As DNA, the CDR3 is TGCAGTGCAAGGGGAAGACAGGGATCTAGCTATGGCTACACCTTC.

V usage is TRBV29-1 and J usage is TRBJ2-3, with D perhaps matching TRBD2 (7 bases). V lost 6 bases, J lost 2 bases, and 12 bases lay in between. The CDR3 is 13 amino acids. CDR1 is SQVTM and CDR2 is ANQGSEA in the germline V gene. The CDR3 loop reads CSVTGRVTDTQYF. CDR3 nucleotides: TGCAGCGTAACAGGGAGGGTCACAGATACGCAGTATTTT.

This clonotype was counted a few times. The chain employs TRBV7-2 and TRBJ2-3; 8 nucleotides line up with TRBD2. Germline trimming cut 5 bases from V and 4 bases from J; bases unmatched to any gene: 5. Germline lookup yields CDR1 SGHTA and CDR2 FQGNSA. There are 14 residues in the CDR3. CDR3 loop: CASSRSGGPDTQYF. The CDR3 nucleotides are TGTGCCAGCAGCCGAAGCGGGGGCCCAGATACGCAGTATTTT.

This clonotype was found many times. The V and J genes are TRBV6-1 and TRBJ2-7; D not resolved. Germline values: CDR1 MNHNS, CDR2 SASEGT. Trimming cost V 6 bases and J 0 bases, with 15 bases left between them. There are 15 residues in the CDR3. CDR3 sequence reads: CASRAGPESSYEQYV. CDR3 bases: TGTGCCAGCAGGGCCGGTCCGGAGAGCTCCTACGAGCAGTACGTC.

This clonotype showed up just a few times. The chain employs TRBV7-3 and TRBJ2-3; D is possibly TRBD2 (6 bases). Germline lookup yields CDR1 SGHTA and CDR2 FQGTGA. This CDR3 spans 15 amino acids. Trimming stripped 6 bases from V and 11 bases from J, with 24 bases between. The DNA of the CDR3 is TGTGCCAGCAGTCGAACGCCTCGGGACGACGGGGGGCAGTATTTT. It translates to CASSRTPRDDGGQYF.

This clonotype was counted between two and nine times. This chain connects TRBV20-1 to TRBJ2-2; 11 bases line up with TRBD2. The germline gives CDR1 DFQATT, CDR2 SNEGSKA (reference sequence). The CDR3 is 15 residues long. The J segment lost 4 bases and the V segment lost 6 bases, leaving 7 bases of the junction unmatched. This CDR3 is CSARLAGGGTGELFF. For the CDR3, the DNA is TGCAGTGCAAGGCTAGCGGGGGGTGGCACCGGGGAGCTGTTTTTT.

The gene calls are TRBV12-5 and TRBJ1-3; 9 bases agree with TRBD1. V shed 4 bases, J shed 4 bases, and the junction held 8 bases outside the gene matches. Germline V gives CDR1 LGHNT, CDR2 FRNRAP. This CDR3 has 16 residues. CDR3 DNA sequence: TGTGCTAGTGGTTCCCCGGGACAGGGTTCCGGAAACACCATATATTTT. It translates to CASGSPGQGSGNTIYF.

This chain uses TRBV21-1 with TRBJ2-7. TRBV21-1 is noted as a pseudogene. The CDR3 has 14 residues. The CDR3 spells CASSKCEDPFEQYV. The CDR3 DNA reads TGTGCCAGCAGCAAATGCGAGGATCCTTTCGAGCAGTACGTC.

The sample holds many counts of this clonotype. The CDR3: CASSRQVGYEQYV. CDR3 coding DNA: TGTGCCAGCAGTCGCCAGGTGGGCTACGAGCAGTACGTC. The chain employs TRBV27 and TRBJ2-7; D is ambiguous. The V end was cut by 5 bases, the J end by 3 bases, with 11 bases between. CDR3 length: 13 amino acids. Germline lookup yields CDR1 MNHEY and CDR2 SMNVEV (reference sequence).